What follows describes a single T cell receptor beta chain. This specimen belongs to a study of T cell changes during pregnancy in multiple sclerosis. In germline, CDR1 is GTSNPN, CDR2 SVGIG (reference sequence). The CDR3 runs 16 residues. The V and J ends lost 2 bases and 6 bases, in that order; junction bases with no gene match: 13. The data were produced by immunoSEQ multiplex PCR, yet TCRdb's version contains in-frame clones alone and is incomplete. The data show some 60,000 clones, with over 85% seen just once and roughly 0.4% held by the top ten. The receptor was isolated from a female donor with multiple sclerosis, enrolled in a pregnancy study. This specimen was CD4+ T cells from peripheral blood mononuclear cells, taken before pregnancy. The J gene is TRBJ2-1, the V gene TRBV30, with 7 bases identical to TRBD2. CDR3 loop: CAWSSITGGARNEQFF. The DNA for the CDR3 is TGTGCCTGGAGTTCTATTACGGGGGGTGCGCGCAATGAGCAGTTCTTC.